This T cell receptor beta chain was retrieved from a study of T cells in localized non-small cell lung cancer. Findings and limits, study-wide: One tumor region alone was sequenced, and heterogeneity therefore remains possible. Across samples, adjacent lung featured a median roughly 50 of the top 100 tumor clones.

V gave up 3 bases and J gave up 0 bases, with 6 bases separating them. This CDR3 is built from 13 residues. In germline, CDR1 is ENHRY, CDR2 SYGVKD. As to this clone: Its antigen remains unknown.

Method: immunoSEQ multiplex PCR; TCRdb's copy keeps in-frame clones and lacks some. Of 20,000 to 25,000 clones listed, 80% to 95% are singletons. This chain joins TRBV10-3 and TRBJ2-7; TRBD2 might be the D (5 bases). Sequenced material: peripheral blood, taken before any cancer treatment. The source of this sequence is a woman aged 35 to 70 with stage I lung adenocarcinoma. The CDR3 protein is CAISDGSSYEQYF. The CDR3 region has the DNA TGTGCCATCAGTGATGGGAGCTCCTACGAGCAGTACTTC.